Listed below are T cell receptor beta chains from one sample, sequenced in a study of OX40 agonist ivuxolimab in advanced cancers. Generated by immunoSEQ multiplex PCR, the TCRdb table keeps only in-frame clones and is missing some. The table records tens of thousands of clones, 87% of them present only once. The sequences come from CD4+ or CD8+ T cells sorted from blood, collected in a trial of the OX40 agonist ivuxolimab. The receptors were gathered from an adult with an advanced solid tumor such as melanoma, head and neck, liver or kidney cancer. CDR3s include the opening cysteine and the closing phenylalanine or tryptophan. The order of the fields is V gene, J gene, clone size, D gene, CDR3 protein, CDR3 DNA. The D gene is left open where the match is weak. Size values are once, few and many counts, or a class for expanded clones, and some rows have none.

>TRBV28|TRBJ1-2|-|-
CASSPAHGGYTF
TGTGCCAGCAGCCCTGCGCATGGAGGCTACACCTTC
>TRBV29-1|TRBJ2-7|-|TRBD1
CSGPSLTGPYEQYF
TGCAGCGGGCCCTCTTTGACAGGGCCCTACGAGCAGTACTTC
>TRBV28|TRBJ2-1|-|TRBD1
CASRFGDRVTNEQFF
TGTGCCAGCAGGTTCGGGGACAGGGTGACGAATGAGCAGTTCTTC
>TRBV5-6|TRBJ2-7|-|-
CASSPGGAHEQYF
TGTGCCAGCAGCCCAGGAGGCGCCCACGAGCAGTACTTC
>TRBV28|TRBJ2-7|-|TRBD1
CASSGQGAGLGEQYF
TGTGCCAGCAGTGGACAGGGGGCAGGCCTTGGCGAGCAGTACTTC
>TRBV11-3|TRBJ2-2|-|TRBD1
CASSSRGRTGELFF
TGTGCCAGCAGCTCAAGGGGGCGCACCGGGGAGCTGTTTTTT
>TRBV19|TRBJ2-2|-|-
CASTGRFRGRSTNTGELFF
TGTGCCAGTACCGGCCGGTTCAGGGGCAGGTCGACGAACACCGGGGAGCTGTTTTTT
>TRBV19|TRBJ2-7|once|TRBD1
CASSMVQGAPYEQYF
TGTGCCAGTAGTATGGTGCAGGGGGCCCCCTACGAGCAGTACTTC
>TRBV11-3|TRBJ2-2|-|TRBD1
CASSKGTGGNTGELFF
TGTGCCAGCAGCAAAGGGACAGGGGGGAACACCGGGGAGCTGTTTTTT
>TRBV6-6|TRBJ2-1|-|-
CASSSNPESPNEQFF
TGTGCCAGCAGTTCCAACCCTGAGAGCCCCAATGAGCAGTTCTTC
>TRBV5-1|TRBJ2-7|-|TRBD2
CASSLSISGSWEQYF
TGCGCCAGCAGCTTGTCTATAAGCGGGAGTTGGGAGCAGTACTTC
>TRBV7-9|TRBJ2-5|-|-
CASSLTASVQETQYF
TGTGCCAGCAGCTTAACGGCTAGCGTTCAAGAGACCCAGTACTTC
>TRBV2|TRBJ1-4|once|-
CASSVYEKLFF
TGTGCCAGCAGTGTGTATGAAAAACTGTTTTTT
>TRBV19|TRBJ1-5|once|-
CASSSQLYQPQHF
TGTGCCAGTAGTAGTCAGCTATATCAGCCCCAGCATTTT
>TRBV5-1|TRBJ2-7|-|TRBD1
CASSTGQGAGSSYEQYF
TGCGCCAGCAGCACCGGACAGGGGGCGGGTAGCTCCTACGAGCAGTACTTC
>TRBV29-1|TRBJ2-1|-|TRBD1
CSVERPDRANEQFF
TGCAGCGTTGAGAGGCCTGACAGGGCCAATGAGCAGTTCTTC
>TRBV30|TRBJ2-3|-|TRBD2
CAWSALAGGTDTQYF
TGTGCCTGGAGTGCTTTAGCGGGAGGTACAGATACGCAGTATTTT
>TRBV30|TRBJ1-1|-|TRBD1
CAWSPGQGWTEAFF
TGTGCCTGGAGTCCCGGACAGGGGTGGACTGAAGCTTTCTTT
>TRBV6-1|TRBJ2-7|once|-
CASSEEVQGPYGKYF
TGTGCCAGCAGTGAAGAGGTACAGGGCCCCTATGGGAAGTACTTC
>TRBV15|TRBJ2-4|-|-
CATSRGAGENIQYF
TGTGCCACCAGCAGAGGGGCAGGAGAAAACATTCAGTACTTC